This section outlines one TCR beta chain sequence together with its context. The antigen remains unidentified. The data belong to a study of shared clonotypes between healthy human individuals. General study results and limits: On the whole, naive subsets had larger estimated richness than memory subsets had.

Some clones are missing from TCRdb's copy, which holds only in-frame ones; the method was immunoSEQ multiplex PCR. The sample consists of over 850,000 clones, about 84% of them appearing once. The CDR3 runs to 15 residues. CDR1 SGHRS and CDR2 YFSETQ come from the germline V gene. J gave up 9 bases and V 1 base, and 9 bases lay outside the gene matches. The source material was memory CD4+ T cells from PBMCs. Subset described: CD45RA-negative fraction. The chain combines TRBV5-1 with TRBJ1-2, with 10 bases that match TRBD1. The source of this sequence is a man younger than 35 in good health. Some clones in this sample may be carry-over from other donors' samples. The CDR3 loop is CASSLMGQGTDRYTF. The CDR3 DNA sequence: TGCGCCAGCAGCTTGATGGGACAGGGGACCGATCGCTACACCTTC. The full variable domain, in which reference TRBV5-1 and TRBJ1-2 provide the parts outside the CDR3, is KAGVTQTPRYLIKTRGQQVTLSCSPISGHRSVSWYQQTPGQGLQFLFEYFSETQRNKGNFPGRFSGRQFSNSRSEMNVSTLELGDSALYLCASSLMGQGTDRYTFGSGTRLTVV.